These 9 T cell receptor beta chains were all obtained from the same sample, sequenced in a study of T cells after yellow fever vaccination. MiXCR, run by TCRdb on the 5' RACE reads, gives a single entry per CDR3 protein. This sample yields around 300,000 distinct CDR3 sequences, of which about 4% are seen a single time; roughly 25% belongs to the top ten. This material consisted of PBMCs, taken 5 days after the yellow fever booster vaccination. The receptor source for this set is a man aged 18 to 35 who received the YFV17D yellow fever vaccine.

This clonotype was detected only a few times. This rearrangement joins TRBV3-1 to TRBJ1-2; 8 nucleotides line up with TRBD1. Germline loops: CDR1 LGHDT, CDR2 YNNKEL (reference sequence). V was pared by 4 bases and J by 8 bases, with 3 bases of the junction left unmatched. This CDR3 comprises 12 residues. The CDR3, as DNA: TGTGCCAGCAGCCTGACAGGGGTCGGCTACACCTTC. This codes for CASSLTGVGYTF.

This clonotype has only a few counts. V gene TRBV7-9 combines with J gene TRBJ2-3, with D unresolved. The V gene lost 6 bases and the J gene lost 0 bases, with 16 bases spanning the gap. This CDR3 is built from 16 residues. Germline lookup yields CDR1 SEHNR and CDR2 FQNEAQ (reference sequence). The CDR3 sequence is CASSPHRSTSTDTQYF. CDR3 nucleotide sequence: TGTGCCAGCAGTCCCCACAGAAGCACTAGCACAGATACGCAGTATTTT.

This clonotype has a handful of counts. The V gene is TRBV20-1, the J gene TRBJ1-4, with TRBD1 as a possible D gene (5 bases). V lost 1 base, J lost 5 bases, and 11 bases lay in between. Per the germline V gene, CDR1 is DFQATT and CDR2 is SNEGSKA (reference sequence). The CDR3 is 14 residues long. The CDR3: CSARGGALNEKLFF. The CDR3 region has the DNA TGCAGTGCTAGAGGAGGGGCTTTGAATGAAAAACTGTTTTTT.

This clonotype came up a few times. This chain joins TRBV20-1 and TRBJ2-4, with TRBD1 matching over 7 bases. Germline assignment: CDR1 DFQATT and CDR2 SNEGSKA (reference sequence). V shed 6 bases, J shed 7 bases, and the junction held 12 bases outside the gene matches. The CDR3 is 14 residues long. The CDR3 nucleotides are TGCAGTGCCCCACCCGACAGGGCAAGGAACATTCAGTACTTC. Translation gives CSAPPDRARNIQYF.

This clonotype occurred a few times. The gene calls are TRBV7-3 and TRBJ2-5; possible D gene TRBD2, 6 bases. V dropped 5 bases and J dropped 2 bases, with 12 bases sitting between them. This CDR3 is 14 amino acids long. Germline assignment: CDR1 SGHTA and CDR2 FQGTGA. CDR3 loop: CASSPGDWQETQYF. In DNA, the CDR3 is TGTGCCAGCAGCCCGGGGGACTGGCAAGAGACCCAGTACTTC.

This clonotype was recorded a few times. This chain uses TRBV4-3 with TRBJ2-1; 9 nucleotides agree with TRBD2. The CDR3 length is 15 residues. Germline V gene data show CDR1 as LGHNA and CDR2 as YSLEER. V shed 1 base, J shed 10 bases, and the junction held 8 bases outside the gene matches. Written as DNA, the CDR3 is TGCGCCAGCAGCCAAGTATCTAGCGGGGTGAAAGAGCAGTTCTTC. Amino acid sequence: CASSQVSSGVKEQFF.

The table lists this clonotype with many counts. This chain links TRBV5-6 with TRBJ1-2, with D unclear. This CDR3 spans 13 amino acids. The germline gives CDR1 SGHDT, CDR2 YYEEEE. The V end lost 0 bases, the J end lost 4 bases, and 7 bases lay between the germline ends. The CDR3 here is CASSLVPGYGYTF. CDR3 DNA: TGTGCCAGCAGCTTGGTACCAGGCTATGGCTACACCTTC.

V is TRBV10-3 and J is TRBJ2-7, with 9 bases identical to TRBD1. Unmatched junction bases numbered 3, after V lost 2 bases and J lost 1 base. CDR3 size: 15 residues. From germline, CDR1 is ENHRY and CDR2 SYGVKD. For the CDR3, the DNA is TGTGCCATCAGTGAGGGACAGGGGCTATCCTACGAGCAGTACTTC. Translation: CAISEGQGLSYEQYF.

This clonotype has more than one count but fewer than ten. This chain joins TRBV7-2 and TRBJ2-2; D perhaps matches TRBD1 (6 bases). CDR3 size: 14 residues. Germline V gene sequence: CDR1 SGHTA, CDR2 FQGNSA. The germline V and J ends were trimmed by 4 bases and 6 bases, with 12 bases remaining between them. DNA for the CDR3: TGTGCCAGCAGCTCAACAAGACAGGCCGGGGAGCTGTTTTTT. Residues: CASSSTRQAGELFF.